This note documents a single T cell receptor beta chain sequence. Its antigen is unknown. RNA was extracted and reverse transcribed into cDNA as the sequencing template. Using immunoSEQ multiplex PCR, the repertoire was profiled, and TCRdb retains in-frame clones only, with some absent. Of over 100,000 clones in the sample, 53% were seen once. The germline V gene has CDR1 LNHNV and CDR2 YYDKDF (reference sequence). V gave up 4 bases and J gave up 3 bases, with 7 bases separating them. CDR3 length: 12 residues. The sample's treatment: oral pan-JAK inhibitor, 5-10 mg twice daily. This specimen comes from a study of CD8+ T cells in alopecia areata. The overall study: Tofacitinib dosing lasted 6 to 18 months, which was then followed by 6 months off drug. Study results and limitations: Uncertainty about whether baseline CD8+ expansion is linked to response remains, with one nonresponder.

The sequence was obtained from a human donor with alopecia areata. The sequencing here drew on CD4+ T cells sorted from blood, taken at week 4, from a patient treated with tofacitinib. V and J are TRBV15 and TRBJ2-7; D possibly corresponds to TRBD2 (5 bases). The CDR3 region is CATSMAGYEQYF. CDR3 nucleotides: TGTGCCACCAGCATGGCGGGCTACGAGCAGTACTTC.